This entry lists 28 T cell receptor beta chains sequenced from one sample in a study of blood T cell repertoires in COVID-19 (dated by TCRdb to the early 2020s). Libraries came from the immunoSEQ multiplex PCR assay. TCRdb took over this immuneACCESS table, retaining in-frame rearrangements with V and J assigned. Such tables are incomplete; in checked studies, under half of the missing clones stem from an unresolved V gene, and the remainder is unexplained. The sample table lists over 200,000 clones, around 90% of them with a count of one. The top ten constitute less than 3.5% of the sample. The sequenced material came from peripheral blood. These receptors were taken from a man between 25 and 39 years old with COVID-19, enrolled during active disease.

This rearrangement joins TRBV27 to TRBJ1-2; TRBD1 matches at 11 bases. CDR1 is MNHEY and CDR2 is SMNVEV in the germline V gene (reference sequence). This CDR3 has 14 amino acids. The junction had 5 bases not matched to a gene; V was cut back by 4 bases and J by 7 bases. The CDR3 nucleotides read TGTGCCAGCAGTTGGGACAGGGGGGTAGGTGGCTACACCTTC. Translating it yields CASSWDRGVGGYTF.

V gene TRBV7-2 combines with J gene TRBJ1-1, with D uncertain. The CDR3 is 14 residues long. Germline CDR1 SGHTA, CDR2 FQGNSA. With 3 bases removed from V and 6 bases from J, the gap between germline ends came to 14 bases. The CDR3 region is CASSFQADISEAFF. CDR3 sequence (DNA): TGTGCCAGCAGCTTTCAGGCAGACATCTCTGAAGCTTTCTTT.

This chain joins TRBV5-1 and TRBJ2-3; 11 bases align to TRBD2. J gave up 2 bases and V 0 bases, and 8 bases lay outside the gene matches. The CDR3 extends over 18 amino acids. CDR1 is SGHRS and CDR2 is YFSETQ in the germline V gene. The chain's CDR3 is CASSLGLAGGRITDTQYF. The CDR3 DNA reads as TGCGCCAGCAGCTTGGGGCTAGCGGGAGGCCGGATCACAGATACGCAGTATTTT.

This clone is a singleton in its sample. This chain connects TRBV25-1 to TRBJ2-7; the match to TRBD1 covers 12 bases. Germline assignment: CDR1 MGHDK and CDR2 SYGVNS. V shed 0 bases and J 4 bases; nucleotides not matched to a gene: 4. The CDR3 covers 16 residues. Here the CDR3 reads CASSEYGGQGAYEQYF. In DNA, the CDR3 is TGTGCCAGCAGTGAATATGGGGGACAGGGGGCGTACGAGCAGTACTTC.

The rearrangement joins TRBV9 to TRBJ1-2; perhaps TRBD1 as D (6 bases). Deletions cut 0 bases from V and 14 bases from J, with 17 bases between. The CDR3 extends over 13 amino acids. Germline V gene lookup returns CDR1 SGDLS and CDR2 YYNGEE. The CDR3 region has the DNA TGTGCCAGCAGCGTAGGTTACAGGGACGACGTAACCTTC. The encoded protein is CASSVGYRDDVTF.

The rearrangement uses TRBV24-1 and TRBJ1-5; D gene ambiguous. Deletions cut 3 bases from V and 2 bases from J, with 16 bases between. CDR1 and CDR2 (germline): KGHDR, SFDVKD. CDR3 length: 17 residues. The CDR3 sequence is CATSDASPGLGNQPQHF. The CDR3 coding sequence is TGTGCCACCAGTGATGCCTCACCGGGGTTGGGCAATCAGCCCCAGCATTTT.

This rearrangement joins TRBV6-2 or TRBV6-3 to TRBJ1-2, with D perhaps TRBD1 (5 bases). The germline V and J ends were trimmed by 4 bases and 3 bases, with 9 bases remaining between them. CDR1 MNHEY and CDR2 SVGEGT come from the germline V gene. This CDR3 contains 13 residues. The CDR3 reads CASSFQGHYGYTF. The CDR3 DNA sequence: TGTGCCAGCAGTTTTCAGGGTCACTATGGCTACACCTTC.

V and J are TRBV9 and TRBJ1-1, with 7 nucleotides matching TRBD1. Losses at the gene ends were 0 bases for V and 0 bases for J; bases not matched to a gene: 5. Germline-derived CDR1 and CDR2 are SGDLS and YYNGEE. CDR3 length equals 16 residues. CDR3 coding DNA: TGTGCCAGCAGCGTAGATGTGGGACAGATGAACACTGAAGCTTTCTTT. Amino acid sequence: CASSVDVGQMNTEAFF.

This clone was counted once. The rearrangement links TRBV4-3 to TRBJ2-5, with D possibly TRBD1 on 6 matching bases. The CDR3 is 14 residues long. The germline gives CDR1 LGHNA, CDR2 YSLEER. V shed 4 bases and J shed 5 bases, with 14 bases lying between them. CDR3 nucleotide sequence: TGCGCCAGCAGCCCCGGGACACCCAGGGAGACCCAGTACTTC. Translated, it gives CASSPGTPRETQYF.

This chain uses TRBV2 with TRBJ1-5; 11 nucleotides agree with TRBD1. This CDR3 comprises 20 residues. The trim removed 7 bases at V and 7 bases at J, leaving 24 bases unmatched. The germline V gene encodes CDR1 SNHLY and CDR2 FYNNEI. The CDR3 region is CASKKSGPRDRGYQLQPQHF. CDR3 nucleotide sequence: TGTGCCAGCAAAAAATCCGGTCCCCGGGACAGGGGGTATCAGCTCCAGCCCCAGCATTTT. Supplemented by reference TRBV2 and TRBJ1-5, the full variable domain reads EPEVTQTPSHQVTQMGQEVILRCVPISNHLYFYWYRQILGQKVEFLVSFYNNEISEKSEIFDDQFSVERPDGSNFTLKIRSTKLEDSAMYFCASKKSGPRDRGYQLQPQHFGDGTRLSIL.

The rearrangement uses TRBV11-2 and TRBJ1-3, with 7 bases matching TRBD1. Germline CDR1 is SGHAT and CDR2 is FQNNGV. The CDR3 runs 16 residues. With 1 base clipped from V and 4 bases from J, the junction kept 7 bases outside the gene matches. CDR3 region: CASSLGQTDRGNTIYF. CDR3 DNA sequence: TGTGCCAGCAGCTTAGGCCAAACGGACAGGGGAAACACCATATATTTT.

V and J are TRBV4-2 and TRBJ1-2; a possible D gene is TRBD1 (6 bases). V lost 0 bases, J lost 2 bases, and 7 bases lay in between. The germline CDR1 and CDR2 sequences are LGHNA and YNFKEQ. There are 14 residues in the CDR3. The CDR3: CASSQDDRNYGYTF. For the CDR3, the DNA is TGTGCCAGCAGCCAAGATGACAGGAACTATGGCTACACCTTC.

This clone was observed a single time. The rearrangement uses TRBV27 and TRBJ2-2; D possibly corresponds to TRBD2 (6 bases). Germline V lookup: CDR1 MNHEY, CDR2 SMNVEV (reference sequence). This CDR3 comprises 14 residues. The V end was cut by 4 bases, the J end by 10 bases, with 16 bases between. The CDR3 DNA sequence: TGTGCCAGCAGTTCCCCAAGGGAGGTAGCGGAGCTGTTTTTT. Translated: CASSSPREVAELFF.

The chain has TRBV7-9 and TRBJ2-3; 7 bases fit TRBD1. The length of the CDR3 is 16 residues. V lost 2 bases to trimming and J lost 0 bases; unmatched junction nucleotides: 5. Germline V CDR1 and CDR2: SEHNR, FQNEAQ (reference sequence). Written as DNA, the CDR3 is TGTGCCAGCAGCTTATACGGGACAGCTAGCACAGATACGCAGTATTTT. Residues: CASSLYGTASTDTQYF.

The chain couples TRBV12-5 to TRBJ1-1; 7 bases line up with TRBD1. Germline V gives CDR1 LGHNT, CDR2 FRNRAP. V shed 3 bases, J shed 0 bases, and the junction held 1 base outside the gene matches. The length of the CDR3 is 14 residues. CDR3 amino acids: CASGFGTVNTEAFF. Here the CDR3 DNA reads TGTGCTAGTGGTTTTGGGACAGTGAACACTGAAGCTTTCTTT.

J is TRBJ1-2 and V is TRBV29-1; TRBD1 is a possible D gene (6 bases). The CDR3 covers 14 residues. In germline, CDR1 is SQVTM, CDR2 ANQGSEA. Trimming left V 1 base short and J 5 bases short, with 14 bases between. CDR3 bases: TGCAGCGTTGAAGCGAAGGGGGGGTTTTATGGCTACACCTTC. Translating gives CSVEAKGGFYGYTF.

The rearrangement links TRBV27 to TRBJ1-2; 8 bases are a match to TRBD1. Losses at the gene ends were 2 bases for V and 6 bases for J; bases not matched to a gene: 5. CDR1 MNHEY and CDR2 SMNVEV come from the germline V gene (reference sequence). The CDR3 has 14 amino acids. CDR3 nucleotides: TGTGCCAGCAGTTTACAGGGGGCGTGGAATGGCTACACCTTC. Translation gives CASSLQGAWNGYTF.

This chain links TRBV7-3 with TRBJ2-3; D is possibly TRBD2 (6 bases). The CDR3 extends over 15 amino acids. CDR1 is SGHTA, CDR2 FQGTGA, per germline. Trimming shortened V by 0 bases and J by 4 bases, and 11 bases separated the two germline ends. The CDR3 spells CASSLTASDSDTQYF. For the CDR3, the DNA is TGTGCCAGCAGCTTAACGGCTAGCGATTCAGATACGCAGTATTTT.

This sequence joins TRBV20-1 and TRBJ2-1, with 11 bases that match TRBD2. The germline gives CDR1 DFQATT, CDR2 SNEGSKA (reference sequence). The CDR3 is made up of 11 amino acids. V shed 5 bases and J 12 bases; nucleotides not matched to a gene: 3. The CDR3 DNA is TGCAGTGCTTATAGCGGGAGGGCGCAGTTCTTC. This encodes CSAYSGRAQFF.

The chain combines TRBV5-4 with TRBJ2-1; D perhaps matches TRBD1 (7 bases). The CDR3 runs to 16 residues. Germline V CDR1 and CDR2: SGHNT, YYREEE (reference sequence). V shed 4 bases and J shed 1 base, with 15 bases lying between them. This chain's CDR3 is CASSPRRDSSYNEQFF. CDR3 nucleotides: TGTGCCAGCAGCCCGAGGCGGGACAGTTCCTACAATGAGCAGTTCTTC.

The chain employs TRBV6-5 and TRBJ2-7; 9 bases align to TRBD1. Germline V lookup: CDR1 MNHEY, CDR2 SVGAGI. This CDR3 contains 15 residues. V lost 3 bases, J lost 3 bases, and 6 bases stayed unmatched. The CDR3 loop reads CASSYGETGGYEQYF. The CDR3 nucleotides are TGTGCCAGCAGTTATGGGGAGACAGGGGGCTACGAGCAGTACTTC.

V gene TRBV11-3 combines with J gene TRBJ2-5; tentatively, D is TRBD1 (6 bases). The germline V gene has CDR1 SGHNT and CDR2 YENEEA. CDR3 length: 15 amino acids. V was pared by 2 bases and J by 1 base, with 11 bases between. The CDR3: CASSLQTGPQETQYF. The CDR3 DNA reads TGTGCCAGCAGCTTACAGACAGGACCCCAAGAGACCCAGTACTTC.

J is TRBJ2-1 and V is TRBV4-1; TRBD2 aligns across 7 bases. Trimming removed 4 bases from V and 6 bases from J; junction bases left unmatched: 9. The CDR3 loop spans 15 amino acids. The germline V gene has CDR1 MGHRA and CDR2 YSYEKL. The CDR3 protein is CASSLGLGWRNEQFF. The CDR3 DNA reads TGCGCCAGCAGCCTAGGACTAGGTTGGCGCAATGAGCAGTTCTTC.

CDR3 DNA: TGTGCCAGTAGTATGGGACATCTACCATCCGCTGGCTACACCTTC. Translated: CASSMGHLPSAGYTF. The chain links TRBV19 to TRBJ1-2; weak D call: TRBD1 (6 bases). The V gene lost 3 bases and the J gene lost 7 bases, with 18 bases spanning the gap. The germline V gene encodes CDR1 LNHDA and CDR2 SQIVND (reference sequence). The CDR3 is made up of 15 amino acids.

This clone was recorded a few times. This chain connects TRBV25-1 to TRBJ1-6, with 7 bases that match TRBD1. Trimming cost V 3 bases and J 0 bases; bases outside gene matches: 2. The germline V gene encodes CDR1 MGHDK and CDR2 SYGVNS. This CDR3 is built from 16 residues. In DNA form, the CDR3 reads TGTGCCAGCAGTGATTGGGACAGCTCCTATAATTCACCCCTCCACTTT. Encoded protein: CASSDWDSSYNSPLHF.

This clone was detected once. V gene TRBV11-2 combines with J gene TRBJ2-7; TRBD2 might be the D (6 bases). The germline V gene has CDR1 SGHAT and CDR2 FQNNGV. V was shortened by 3 bases and J by 6 bases, with 6 bases between the two germline ends. CDR3 size: 11 residues. The CDR3 nucleotides read TGTGCCAGCAGCTTCGGGGGCGAGCAGTACTTC. Translation gives CASSFGGEQYF.

V and J are TRBV6-5 and TRBJ2-7; 7 bases map to TRBD2. With V trimmed by 4 bases and J by 5 bases, 14 bases remained unmatched. Germline V gives CDR1 MNHEY, CDR2 SVGAGI. CDR3 length equals 16 residues. The CDR3: CASSSSLSLLANEQYF. Written as DNA, the CDR3 is TGTGCCAGCAGTTCCTCGCTTAGCTTACTAGCGAACGAGCAGTACTTC.

J is TRBJ2-1 and V is TRBV6-5; 8 nucleotides align to TRBD1. The CDR3 runs to 14 residues. The trim removed 7 bases at V and 6 bases at J, leaving 8 bases unmatched. Germline V CDR1 and CDR2: MNHEY, SVGAGI. CDR3 residues: CASTDGTGSNEQFF. CDR3 coding DNA: TGTGCCAGCACCGATGGGACAGGCAGCAATGAGCAGTTCTTC.